These T cell receptor beta chains were read from a single sample in a study of cytomegalovirus exposure and HLA in healthy donors. The protocol was immunoSEQ multiplex PCR, while the TCRdb copy is restricted to in-frame clones and leaves out a portion. The sample lists 130,000 or so clones; nearly 80% were seen once. Source material: PBMCs. The receptors were gathered from a male donor in good health and CMV-seronegative. Each CDR3 is given with its conserved first and last residue. The order of the fields is V gene, clone size, D gene, J gene, CDR3 DNA, CDR3 protein. The D gene is left open where the match is weak. Clone size appears in some rows only: once, few, many, or a class for an expanded clone.

>TRBV30|NA|NA|TRBJ1-2
TGTGCCTGGGGGGCCGGAGCTAACTATGGCTACACCTTC
CAWGAGANYGYTF
>TRBV19|NA|TRBD2|TRBJ2-1
TGTGCCAGTAGCTCAGGGAGGGAAAGCTCCTACAATGAGCAGTTCTTC
CASSSGRESSYNEQFF
>TRBV11-2|NA|NA|TRBJ1-2
TGTGCCAGCAGCGCGGACAGTCTCTATGGCTACACCTTC
CASSADSLYGYTF
>TRBV4-2|NA|TRBD2|TRBJ2-5
TGTGCCAGCAGCCAACAGGGGCTAGCGGGGGCTGGCCAAGAGACCCAGTACTTC
CASSQQGLAGAGQETQYF
>TRBV4-3|few|NA|TRBJ1-1
TGCGCCAGCAGCGATCGGGGGAACACTGAAGCTTTCTTT
CASSDRGNTEAFF
>TRBV6-1|NA|TRBD2|TRBJ2-3
TGTGCCAGCAGCGGCGCGGGGGGTTACACAGATACGCAGTATTTT
CASSGAGGYTDTQYF
>TRBV7-2|NA|TRBD2|TRBJ2-3
TGTGCCAGCAGCCCCGGACTAGCGGGGGGGCGGACAGATACGCAGTATTTT
CASSPGLAGGRTDTQYF
>TRBV6-6|NA|NA|TRBJ1-3
TGTGCCAGCAGACCCGCCGACAGCTCTGGAAACACCATATATTTT
CASRPADSSGNTIYF
>TRBV5-8|NA|TRBD2|TRBJ2-1
TGTGCCAGCAGCTTGGGGCTAGCGGCCATCTACAATGAGCAGTTCTTC
CASSLGLAAIYNEQFF
>TRBV30|NA|TRBD2|TRBJ2-5
TGTGCCTGGAGTGCGCGGGGGGGAGGGGAGACCCAGTACTTC
CAWSARGGGETQYF
>TRBV11-3|NA|NA|TRBJ1-6
TGTGCCAGCAGCCCCCCAAGAGGGCCTAGGGATTCACCCCTCCACTTT
CASSPPRGPRDSPLHF
>TRBV2|once|TRBD2|TRBJ2-5
TGTGCCAGCAGGACTAGCGGCCGGGAGACCCAGTACTTC
CASRTSGRETQYF
>TRBV7-6|NA|NA|TRBJ2-1
TGTGCCAGCAGCTTCGGGACAGCGGGCTACAATGAGCAGTTCTTC
CASSFGTAGYNEQFF
>TRBV5-5|NA|TRBD1|TRBJ1-5
TGTGCCAGCAGCTTTCTCCAGGGGGTTCAGCCCCAGCATTTT
CASSFLQGVQPQHF
>TRBV18|NA|NA|TRBJ1-1
TGTGCCAGCTCACCAGGGACTAGAGACACTGAAGCTTTCTTT
CASSPGTRDTEAFF
>TRBV30|NA|NA|TRBJ2-5
TGTGCCTGGAGTGAGAGTTATGGGACCCAGTACTTC
CAWSESYGTQYF
>TRBV6-5|NA|TRBD1|TRBJ2-7
TGTGCCAGCAGCCGTTGGGACAGGGCCTACGAGCAGTACTTC
CASSRWDRAYEQYF
>TRBV7-2|NA|NA|TRBJ2-2
TGTGCCAGCAGCCCCCAGGGGTTCGCGAACACCGGGGAGCTGTTTTTT
CASSPQGFANTGELFF
>TRBV7-9|NA|NA|TRBJ1-3
TGTGCCAGCAGCTCAATGGGGGGGGGCCGGGGAAACACCATATATTTT
CASSSMGGGRGNTIYF
>TRBV15|once|TRBD1|TRBJ1-5
TGTGCCACCAGCAGTGACAGGGGAGGTCAGCCCCAGCATTTT
CATSSDRGGQPQHF
>TRBV6-5|NA|TRBD1|TRBJ2-7
TGTGCCAGTCACAGGGGGCGCGTCTCCTACGAACAGTACTTC
CASHRGRVSYEQYF
>TRBV2|NA|NA|TRBJ2-4
TGTGCCAGCAGTGAAGGGCCAAGGAGCATTCAGTACTTC
CASSEGPRSIQYF
>TRBV5-1|NA|TRBD1|TRBJ2-2
TGCGCCAGCAGCTTGGAGGCAGGGGGCCTCAGCGGGGAGCTGTTTTTT
CASSLEAGGLSGELFF
>TRBV6-5|NA|NA|TRBJ2-7
TGTGCCAGCAGTCCTGCGGACAGAGCCTACGAGCAGTACTTC
CASSPADRAYEQYF
>TRBV7-6|NA|NA|TRBJ2-5
TGTGCCAGCAGCCAAGGTGGAATACAAGAGGAGCAGTACTTC
CASSQGGIQEEQYF
>TRBV7-2|NA|TRBD2|TRBJ2-1
TGTGCCAGCAGCGCCAATAGCGGGGGCGTTTACAATGAGCAGTTCTTC
CASSANSGGVYNEQFF
>TRBV5-6|NA|NA|TRBJ2-2
TGTGCCAGCAGCTTGAGCAGGGCCCTAAAAACGAACACCGGGGAGCTGTTTTTT
CASSLSRALKTNTGELFF
>TRBV7-9|few|NA|TRBJ1-1
TGTGCCAGCAGCGTAGCGGGACTTGAAGTCACTGAAGCTTTCTTT
CASSVAGLEVTEAFF
>TRBV18|few|NA|TRBJ1-1
TGTGCCAGCTCACCGTCGACAGGGAACACTGAAGCTTTCTTT
CASSPSTGNTEAFF